The 2 T cell receptor beta chains listed next were all sequenced from one sample in a study of siplizumab effects on memory and regulatory T cells. Profiling relied on immunoSEQ multiplex PCR, and the TCRdb table lists in-frame clones only, not all of them. The data show under 150,000 clones, around 94% seen once. Sequencing was carried out using non-Treg CD4+ T cells sorted from blood. The receptors were gathered from a human donor in good health.

This chain joins TRBV27 and TRBJ2-7, with 10 bases that match TRBD2. V shed 8 bases, J shed 0 bases, and the junction held 7 bases outside the gene matches. Germline assignment: CDR1 MNHEY and CDR2 SMNVEV (reference sequence). The CDR3 has 15 residues. CDR3 bases: TGTGCCAGCCGTTCTAGCGGGAGCAGCTCCTACGAGCAGTACTTC. It encodes CASRSSGSSSYEQYF.

This chain connects TRBV19 to TRBJ1-1; the match to TRBD1 covers 7 bases. J lost 0 bases, V lost 4 bases, and 5 bases had no gene match. Germline V gene data show CDR1 as LNHDA and CDR2 as SQIVND (reference sequence). The CDR3 is made up of 15 amino acids. Written as DNA, the CDR3 is TGTGCCAGTAGTAGCACAGGGGCACTGAACACTGAAGCTTTCTTT. Translation gives CASSSTGALNTEAFF.